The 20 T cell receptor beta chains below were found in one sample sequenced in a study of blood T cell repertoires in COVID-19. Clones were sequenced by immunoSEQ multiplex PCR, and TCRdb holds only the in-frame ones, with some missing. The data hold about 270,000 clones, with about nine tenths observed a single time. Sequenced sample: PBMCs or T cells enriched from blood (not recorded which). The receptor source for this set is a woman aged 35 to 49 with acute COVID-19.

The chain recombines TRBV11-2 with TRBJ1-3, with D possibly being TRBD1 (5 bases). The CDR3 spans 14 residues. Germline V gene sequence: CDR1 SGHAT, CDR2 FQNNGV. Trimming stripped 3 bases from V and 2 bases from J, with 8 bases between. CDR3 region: CASSFDSPGNTIYF. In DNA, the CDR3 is TGTGCCAGCAGCTTCGACAGTCCTGGAAACACCATATATTTT.

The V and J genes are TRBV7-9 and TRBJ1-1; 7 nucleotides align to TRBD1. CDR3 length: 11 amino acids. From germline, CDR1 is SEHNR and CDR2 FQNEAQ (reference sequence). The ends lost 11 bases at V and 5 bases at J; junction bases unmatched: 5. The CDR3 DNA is TGTGCCGCCGACAGGGATACTGAAGCTTTCTTT. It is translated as CAADRDTEAFF.

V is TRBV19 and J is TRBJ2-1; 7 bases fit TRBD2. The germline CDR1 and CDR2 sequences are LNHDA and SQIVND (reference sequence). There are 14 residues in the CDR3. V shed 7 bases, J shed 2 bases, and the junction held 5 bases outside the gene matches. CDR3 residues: CASTEAGAYNEQFF. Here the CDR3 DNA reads TGTGCCAGTACTGAGGCGGGGGCCTACAATGAGCAGTTCTTC.

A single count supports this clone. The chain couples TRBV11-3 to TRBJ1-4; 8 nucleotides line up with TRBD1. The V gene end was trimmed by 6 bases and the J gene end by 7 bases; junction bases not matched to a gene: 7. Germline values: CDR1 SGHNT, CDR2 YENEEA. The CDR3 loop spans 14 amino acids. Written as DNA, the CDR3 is TGTGCCAGCAGTTTCAGGGGGCTGGGTGAAAAACTGTTTTTT. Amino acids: CASSFRGLGEKLFF.

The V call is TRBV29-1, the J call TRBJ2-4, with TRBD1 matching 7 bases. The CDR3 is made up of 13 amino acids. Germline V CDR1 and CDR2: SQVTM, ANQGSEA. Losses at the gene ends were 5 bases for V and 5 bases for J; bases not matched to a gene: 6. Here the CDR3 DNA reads TGCAGCGTTTTACCAACAGGGGAAAACATTCAGTACTTC. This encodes CSVLPTGENIQYF. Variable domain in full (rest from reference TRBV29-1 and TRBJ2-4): SAVISQKPSRDICQRGTSLTIQCQVDSQVTMMFWYRQQPGQSLTLIATANQGSEATYESGFVIDKFPISRPNLTFSTLTVSNMSPEDSSIYLCSVLPTGENIQYFGAGTRLSVL.

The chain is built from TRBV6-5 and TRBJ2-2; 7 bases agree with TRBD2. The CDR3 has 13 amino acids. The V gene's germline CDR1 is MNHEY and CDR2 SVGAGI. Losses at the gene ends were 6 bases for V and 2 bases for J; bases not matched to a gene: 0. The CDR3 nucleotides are TGTGCCAGCAGAGCGGGAAACACCGGGGAGCTGTTTTTT. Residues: CASRAGNTGELFF.

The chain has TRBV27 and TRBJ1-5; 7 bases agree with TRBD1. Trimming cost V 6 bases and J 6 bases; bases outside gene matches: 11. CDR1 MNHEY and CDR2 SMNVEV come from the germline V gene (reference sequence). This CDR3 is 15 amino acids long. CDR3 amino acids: CASSLEGALTQPQHF. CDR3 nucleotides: TGTGCCAGCAGCCTCGAGGGGGCTTTAACTCAGCCCCAGCATTTT.

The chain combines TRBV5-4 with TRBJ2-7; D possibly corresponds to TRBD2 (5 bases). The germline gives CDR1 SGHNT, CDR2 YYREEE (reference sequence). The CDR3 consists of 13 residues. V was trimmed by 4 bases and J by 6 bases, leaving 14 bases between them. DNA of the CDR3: TGTGCCAGCAGCGGACCCGGACTTCCCGAGCAGTACTTC. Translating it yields CASSGPGLPEQYF. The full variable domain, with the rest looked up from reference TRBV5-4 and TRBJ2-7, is ETGVTQSPTHLIKTRGQQVTLRCSSQSGHNTVSWYQQALGQGPQFIFQYYREEENGRGNFPPRFSGLQFPNYSSELNVNALELDDSALYLCASSGPGLPEQYFGPGTRLTVT.

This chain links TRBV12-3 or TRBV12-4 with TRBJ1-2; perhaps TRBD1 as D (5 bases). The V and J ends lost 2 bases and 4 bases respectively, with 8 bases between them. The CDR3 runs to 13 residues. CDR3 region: CASSLTGGYGYTF. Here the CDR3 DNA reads TGTGCCAGCAGTTTAACGGGGGGCTATGGCTACACCTTC.

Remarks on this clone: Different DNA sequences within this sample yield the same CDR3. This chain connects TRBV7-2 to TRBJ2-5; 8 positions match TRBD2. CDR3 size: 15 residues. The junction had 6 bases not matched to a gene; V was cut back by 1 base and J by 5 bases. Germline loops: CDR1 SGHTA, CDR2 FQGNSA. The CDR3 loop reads CASSLGSGGGETQYF. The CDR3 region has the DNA TGTGCCAGCAGCTTAGGTTCCGGGGGGGGTGAGACCCAGTACTTC.

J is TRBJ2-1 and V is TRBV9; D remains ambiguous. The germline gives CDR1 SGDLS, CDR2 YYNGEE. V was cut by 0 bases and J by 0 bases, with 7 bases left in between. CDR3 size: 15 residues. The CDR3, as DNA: TGTGCCAGCAGCGTAGGAGCGCCCTCCTACAATGAGCAGTTCTTC. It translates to CASSVGAPSYNEQFF.

The CDR3 sequence: CATSRDPAEYNEQFF. The CDR3 nucleotides read TGTGCCACCAGCAGAGATCCAGCGGAGTACAATGAGCAGTTCTTC. This chain uses TRBV15 with TRBJ2-1; D perhaps matches TRBD2 (5 bases). V was shortened by 0 bases and J by 4 bases, with 10 bases between the two germline ends. Germline CDR1 LNHNV, CDR2 YYDKDF (reference sequence). The CDR3 sequence is 15 residues long. Complete variable domain (other parts from reference TRBV15 and TRBJ2-1): DAMVIQNPRYQVTQFGKPVTLSCSQTLNHNVMYWYQQKSSQAPKLLFHYYDKDFNNEADTPDNFQSRRPNTSFCFLDIRSPGLGDTAMYLCATSRDPAEYNEQFFGPGTRLTVL.

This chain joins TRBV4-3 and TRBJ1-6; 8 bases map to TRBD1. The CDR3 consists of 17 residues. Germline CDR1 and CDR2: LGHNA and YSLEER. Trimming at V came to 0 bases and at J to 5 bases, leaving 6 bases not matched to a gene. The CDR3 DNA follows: TGCGCCAGCAGCCAAGATTTCCAGGGGGCCGATAATTCACCCCTCCACTTT. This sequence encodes CASSQDFQGADNSPLHF.

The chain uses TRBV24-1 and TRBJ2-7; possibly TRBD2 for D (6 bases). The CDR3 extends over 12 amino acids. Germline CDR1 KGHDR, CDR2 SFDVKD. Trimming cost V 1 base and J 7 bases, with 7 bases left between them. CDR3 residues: CATSDFRGEQYF. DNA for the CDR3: TGTGCCACCAGTGATTTTCGGGGGGAGCAGTACTTC.

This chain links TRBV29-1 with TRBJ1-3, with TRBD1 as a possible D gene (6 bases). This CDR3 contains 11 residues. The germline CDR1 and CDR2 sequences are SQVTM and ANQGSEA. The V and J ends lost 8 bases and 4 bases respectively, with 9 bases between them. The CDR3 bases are TGCAGCACAGGGACGGGAAACACCATATATTTT. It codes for CSTGTGNTIYF.

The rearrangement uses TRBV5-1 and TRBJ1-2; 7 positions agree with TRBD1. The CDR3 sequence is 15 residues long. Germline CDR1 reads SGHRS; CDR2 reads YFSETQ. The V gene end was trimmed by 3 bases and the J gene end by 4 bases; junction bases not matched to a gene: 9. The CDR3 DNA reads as TGCGCCAGCAGCTACACAGGGGTGAGAGGCTATGGCTACACCTTC. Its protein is CASSYTGVRGYGYTF.

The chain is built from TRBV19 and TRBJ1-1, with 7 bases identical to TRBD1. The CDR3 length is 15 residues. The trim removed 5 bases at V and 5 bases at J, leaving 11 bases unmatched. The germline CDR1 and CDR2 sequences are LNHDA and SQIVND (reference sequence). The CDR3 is CASSAPEGAWTEAFF. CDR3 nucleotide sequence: TGTGCCAGTAGTGCCCCTGAGGGGGCATGGACTGAAGCTTTCTTT.

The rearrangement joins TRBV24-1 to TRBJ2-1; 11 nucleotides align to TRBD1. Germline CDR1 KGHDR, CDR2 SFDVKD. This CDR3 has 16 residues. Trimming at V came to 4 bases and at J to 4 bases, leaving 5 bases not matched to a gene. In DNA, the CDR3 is TGTGCCACCAGTGAGAAGGGACAGGGGGGTTACAATGAGCAGTTCTTC. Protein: CATSEKGQGGYNEQFF.

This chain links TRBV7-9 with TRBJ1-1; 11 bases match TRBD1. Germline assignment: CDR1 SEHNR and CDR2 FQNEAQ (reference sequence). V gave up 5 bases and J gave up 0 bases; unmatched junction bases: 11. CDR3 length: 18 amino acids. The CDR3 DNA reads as TGTGCCAGCAGCGCCCCCGGGACAGGGGGTCGTATGAACACTGAAGCTTTCTTT. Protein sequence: CASSAPGTGGRMNTEAFF.

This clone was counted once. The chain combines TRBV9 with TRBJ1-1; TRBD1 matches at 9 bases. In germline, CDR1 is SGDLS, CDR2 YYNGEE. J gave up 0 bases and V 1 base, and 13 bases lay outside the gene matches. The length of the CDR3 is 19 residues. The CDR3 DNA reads TGTGCCAGCAGCGTATCCCCCACGACAGGGGGGATCATGAACACTGAAGCTTTCTTT. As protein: CASSVSPTTGGIMNTEAFF.